The 8 T cell receptor beta chains below come from one sample, sequenced in a study of CD8 T cells in Susac syndrome. With random hexamers, 0.5 to 1 ug RNA was reverse transcribed. TCRdb independently ran MiXCR on the immunoSEQ multiplex PCR reads; one entry per CDR3 protein. This sample yields approximately 220,000 distinct CDR3 sequences, of which around 93% are seen a single time; 0.082% belongs to the top ten. The specimen was CD4+ T cells from PBMCs. These receptors were collected from a human donor with multiple sclerosis.

This chain connects TRBV20-1 to TRBJ1-1; 8 positions agree with TRBD1. The CDR3 extends over 17 amino acids. V lost 0 bases, J lost 0 bases, and 9 bases stayed unmatched. The germline V gene has CDR1 DFQATT and CDR2 SNEGSKA (reference sequence). CDR3 amino acids: CSARDIKRQGMNTEAFF. The CDR3 coding sequence is TGCAGTGCTAGAGATATAAAGCGACAGGGGATGAACACTGAAGCTTTCTTT.

The J gene is TRBJ2-5, the V gene TRBV20-1; 9 bases are shared with TRBD2. The CDR3 totals 14 residues. Trimming took 5 bases from V and 5 from J; bases not matched to a gene: 9. CDR1 and CDR2 (germline): DFQATT, SNEGSKA (reference sequence). For the CDR3, the DNA is TGCAGTGCTGGACTGGGACTAGCTCATGAGACCCAGTACTTC. It yields the protein CSAGLGLAHETQYF.

The gene calls are TRBV7-2 and TRBJ1-2; 7 positions agree with TRBD1. The CDR3 consists of 13 residues. The trim removed 6 bases at V and 10 bases at J, leaving 11 bases unmatched. Germline V gene data show CDR1 as SGHTA and CDR2 as FQGNSA. The CDR3 loop reads CASSPGTERDYTF. DNA of the CDR3: TGTGCCAGCAGTCCCGGGACAGAAAGGGACTACACCTTC.

Written as DNA, the CDR3 is TGTGCCAGCAGTAAACTAGCAGCCACGCAAGAGACCCAGTACTTC. This encodes CASSKLAATQETQYF. V and J are TRBV12-3 or TRBV12-4 and TRBJ2-5, with D perhaps TRBD2 (6 bases). Trimming removed 5 bases from V and 2 bases from J, with 15 bases in between. This CDR3 region has 15 residues.

The CDR3 loop reads CASSFTGTNEKLFF. CDR3 DNA sequence: TGTGCCAGCAGCTTTACAGGGACTAATGAAAAACTGTTTTTT. This chain connects TRBV7-9 to TRBJ1-4, with a weak D call TRBD1 (6 bases). The CDR3 runs to 14 residues. Germline-derived CDR1 and CDR2 are SEHNR and FQNEAQ (reference sequence). Trimming stripped 3 bases from V and 2 bases from J, with 7 bases between.

J is TRBJ2-1 and V is TRBV3-1; 12 bases agree with TRBD2. CDR3 length equals 17 residues. V shed 0 bases and J 6 bases; nucleotides not matched to a gene: 6. Germline V lookup: CDR1 LGHDT, CDR2 YNNKEL (reference sequence). CDR3 sequence (DNA): TGTGCCAGCAGCCAAGACCGGACTAGCGGGGCTACCAATGAGCAGTTCTTC. It codes for CASSQDRTSGATNEQFF.

This chain uses TRBV20-1 with TRBJ2-5; TRBD2 aligns across 9 bases. With V trimmed by 7 bases and J by 3 bases, 9 bases remained unmatched. The CDR3 is made up of 14 amino acids. Per germline, CDR1 DFQATT and CDR2 SNEGSKA (reference sequence). The CDR3 spells CSVSSSGIKETQYF. The DNA of the CDR3 is TGCAGTGTTTCGTCTAGCGGGATCAAAGAGACCCAGTACTTC.

The chain combines TRBV30 with TRBJ1-2, with unresolved D. V lost 4 bases and J lost 7, with 10 bases in between. CDR1 and CDR2 from the germline V gene are GTSNPN and SVGIG (reference sequence). This CDR3 has 11 residues. The CDR3 sequence: CAWTSGLGYTF. The CDR3 DNA is TGTGCCTGGACCAGCGGACTTGGCTACACCTTC.